A selection of T cell receptor beta chains follows, all from one sample in a study of response to subunit inactivated influenza vaccine. TCRdb re-called the RT-PCR reads through MiXCR, storing one row per CDR3 protein. The sample lists around 540,000 distinct CDR3 sequences; 10% to 15% were seen once. The starting material was PBMCs from blood, obtained on the day of vaccination. These receptors were obtained from a man aged 45-60 years who received an inactivated influenza vaccine. CDR3s include the opening cysteine and the closing phenylalanine or tryptophan. D genes are given only for firm matches. Clone sizes are given selectively: once, few, many, or a class where the clone is expanded.

v_call	j_call	d_call	clone_size	cdr3_aa	cdr3_nt
TRBV4-1	TRBJ1-1	TRBD1	few	CASSREGARNTEAFF	TGCGCCAGCAGCCGAGAGGGGGCGCGTAACACTGAAGCTTTCTTT
TRBV7-9	TRBJ2-1	TRBD2	many	CASSGAGGPGSYNEQFF	TGTGCCAGCTCTGGAGCGGGGGGCCCGGGCTCTTACAATGAGCAGTTCTTC
TRBV6-5	TRBJ1-2	.	few	CASSYGAGIGGYTF	TGTGCCAGCAGTTACGGTGCGGGGATCGGCGGCTACACCTTC
TRBV6-2/TRBV6-3	TRBJ1-1	.	few	CASRGLANTEAFF	TGTGCCAGCAGGGGCCTCGCGAACACTGAAGCTTTCTTT
TRBV4-3	TRBJ2-2	TRBD2	few	CASSQVQAGERAGELFF	TGCGCCAGCAGCCAAGTACAAGCGGGAGAAAGGGCCGGGGAGCTGTTTTTT
TRBV27	TRBJ2-7	TRBD2	many	CANLSGGHSYEQYF	TGTGCCAACTTAAGCGGGGGGCACTCCTACGAGCAGTACTTC
TRBV5-1	TRBJ2-7	TRBD1	many	CASSFMAGTGHEQYF	TGCGCCAGCAGCTTTATGGCAGGGACAGGACACGAGCAGTACTTC
TRBV7-9	TRBJ2-2	TRBD2	few	CASRKSGMSDTGELFF	TGTGCCAGCAGAAAGAGCGGGATGTCCGACACCGGGGAGCTGTTTTTT
TRBV7-2	TRBJ2-3	.	many	CASSLGSRASTDTQYF	TGTGCCAGCAGCTTAGGATCCAGGGCGAGCACAGATACGCAGTATTTT
TRBV20-1	TRBJ2-3	TRBD2	many	CSATPTSGTTDTQYF	TGCAGTGCAACCCCGACTAGCGGGACCACAGATACGCAGTATTTT
TRBV11-1	TRBJ2-7	.	.	CASSLGLGVGMNLNEQYF	TGTGCCAGCAGCTTAGGGTTAGGAGTGGGGATGAACCTCAACGAGCAGTACTTC
TRBV5-1	TRBJ1-4	.	few	CASSLGLGANEKLFF	TGCGCCAGCAGCTTGGGTCTGGGAGCTAATGAAAAACTGTTTTTT
TRBV12-3/TRBV12-4	TRBJ2-5	TRBD1	many	CASSFTGTGGRETQYF	TGTGCCAGCAGTTTCACCGGGACAGGGGGCCGAGAGACCCAGTACTTC
TRBV5-5	TRBJ2-1	.	few	CASILGNNEQFF	TGTGCCAGCATCTTGGGGAACAATGAGCAGTTCTTC
TRBV15	TRBJ2-6	.	few	CATSRDGGFRSGANVLTF	TGTGCCACCAGCAGAGATGGGGGATTCCGATCTGGGGCCAACGTCCTGACTTTC
TRBV6-2/TRBV6-3	TRBJ2-1	TRBD2	.	CASTGGIVSDEQFF	TGTGCCAGCACCGGGGGGATAGTTAGCGATGAGCAGTTCTTC
TRBV5-1	TRBJ2-3	.	once	CASSLGGRYTDTQYF	TGCGCCAGCAGCTTGGGAGGGCGGTACACAGATACGCAGTATTTT
TRBV11-2	TRBJ2-6	.	few	CASSLLVLQGSGANVLTF	TGTGCCAGCAGCTTATTGGTTCTACAGGGCTCTGGGGCCAACGTCCTGACTTTC
TRBV7-9	TRBJ2-5	.	.	CASSPNGGTAETQYF	TGTGCCAGCAGCCCTAATGGAGGGACGGCAGAGACCCAGTACTTC
TRBV5-1	TRBJ2-1	.	.	CASSLAVGSLLRRGNEQFF	TGCGCCAGCAGCTTGGCCGTTGGAAGTCTCTTAAGGAGGGGCAATGAGCAGTTCTTC
TRBV12-3/TRBV12-4	TRBJ2-1	.	many	CASSHGQPYNEQFF	TGTGCCAGCAGTCACGGACAGCCCTACAATGAGCAGTTCTTC
TRBV10-3	TRBJ2-7	.	many	CAISEGRGRSEQYF	TGTGCCATCAGTGAGGGCAGGGGCCGCAGCGAGCAGTACTTC
TRBV2	TRBJ2-1	TRBD1	.	CASRGQGASNEQFF	TGTGCCAGCAGAGGACAGGGGGCCAGCAATGAGCAGTTCTTC
TRBV12-3/TRBV12-4	TRBJ2-7	.	few	CASSLARGGRYEQYF	TGTGCCAGCAGTTTAGCTAGGGGGGGCAGGTACGAGCAGTACTTC
TRBV7-7	TRBJ2-1	.	.	CASSQSGAQPEQFF	TGTGCCAGCAGCCAATCCGGGGCCCAGCCTGAGCAGTTCTTC
TRBV29-1	TRBJ2-1	TRBD2	few	CSVEDRLAGGYNEQFF	TGCAGCGTTGAAGATCGACTAGCGGGGGGATACAATGAGCAGTTCTTC
TRBV5-1	TRBJ2-7	.	few	CASSPAGGYEQYF	TGCGCCAGCAGCCCCGCCGGGGGCTACGAGCAGTACTTC
TRBV27	TRBJ2-5	.	many	CASSFRGIEETQYF	TGTGCCAGCAGTTTTCGCGGGATTGAAGAGACCCAGTACTTC
TRBV29-1	TRBJ2-3	TRBD2	few	CSVAGTSGGGSTDTQYF	TGCAGCGTTGCCGGGACTAGCGGGGGGGGGAGCACAGATACGCAGTATTTT
TRBV2	TRBJ2-1	.	few	CASSEFGGGNEQFF	TGTGCCAGCAGTGAATTTGGGGGTGGGAATGAGCAGTTCTTC